This T cell receptor beta chain was observed in a study of beta chain features in type 1 diabetes. Broader study findings: VDJ junctions sequenced from type 1 diabetes patients showed fewer insertions and more deletions. Shorter TCRB CDR3s, moderately but significantly so, marked every one of the four CD4+ subsets in Type 1 diabetes patients. Within patients, naive, central memory and Treg TCRB repertoires seemed more similar than within healthy donors.

Reverse transcription of all isolated RNA meant that expressed TCRB transcripts were sequenced. The method was immunoSEQ multiplex PCR; TCRdb's version includes in-frame clones alone and lacks a portion of them. Among 300,000 to 350,000 clones listed, about a tenth were seen once. CDR1 is SEHNR and CDR2 is FQNEAQ in the germline V gene (reference sequence). The CDR3 consists of 13 residues. V lost 5 bases and J 0 bases, leaving 6 bases between the germline ends. Worth noting for this clone: Antigen unknown.

Only one heparinised blood draw was taken per donor, and its volume averaged around 100 mL. Sorted CD4+ subsets: naive, central memory, regulatory, stem cell-like memory (CD45RO/CCR7/CD25/CD127/CD95/CD27 panel). V and J are TRBV7-9 and TRBJ2-3; D unresolved. The source is a man aged 30-40 years with type 1 diabetes. Sequences were obtained from central memory CD4+ T cells from blood. The CDR3 here is CASSVGSTDTQYF. The CDR3 DNA follows: TGTGCCAGCAGCGTCGGGAGCACAGATACGCAGTATTTT. Based on the CDR3 plus reference TRBV7-9 and TRBJ2-3, the full variable domain is DTGVSQNPRHKITKRGQNVTFRCDPISEHNRLYWYRQTLGQGPEFLTYFQNEAQLEKSRLLSDRFSAERPKGSFSTLEIQRTEQGDSAMYLCASSVGSTDTQYFGPGTRLTVL.